These T cell receptor beta chains were read from a single sample in a study of cytomegalovirus exposure and HLA in healthy donors. Measured with immunoSEQ multiplex PCR; TCRdb has only the in-frame clones, and not every one. The sample holds 150,000 to 200,000 clones; around nine tenths are singletons and the top ten take roughly 2.6%. Sample: PBMCs. Receptors originate from a man aged 18 to 29 in good health and CMV-seropositive. Both conserved end residues are part of each CDR3. A D gene is named only where the DNA matches it firmly. Clone size is given for some rows only: seen once, a few or many times, or a class if the clone is expanded.

v_gene	d_gene	j_gene	abundance	CDR3aa	CDR3nt
TRBV5-1	TRBD2	TRBJ2-1	-	CASSLGLTGGPDEQFF	TGCGCCAGCAGCTTGGGGCTCACGGGAGGGCCTGATGAGCAGTTCTTC
TRBV10-3	-	TRBJ1-1	-	CAILRDTEAFF	TGTGCCATCTTGAGGGACACTGAAGCTTTCTTT
TRBV5-6	TRBD2	TRBJ2-1	-	CASSLISGTSGSNEQFF	TGTGCCAGCAGCTTGATTTCTGGGACTAGCGGGAGCAATGAGCAGTTCTTC
TRBV5-6	-	TRBJ2-3	-	CASTSLRDTQYF	TGTGCCAGCACTTCGTTGAGGGATACGCAGTATTTT
TRBV10-3	-	TRBJ1-2	-	CAISDPQGPNTAGYTF	TGTGCCATCAGTGACCCGCAGGGCCCAAATACGGCTGGCTACACCTTC
TRBV6-1	TRBD1	TRBJ2-7	-	CASSEDAGGAEQYF	TGTGCCAGCAGTGAGGACGCAGGGGGCGCCGAGCAGTACTTC
TRBV30	-	TRBJ1-1	-	CAWSTLGAGTEAFF	TGTGCCTGGAGTACCTTAGGCGCGGGCACTGAAGCTTTCTTT
TRBV9	TRBD1	TRBJ1-2	-	CARGADRVYGYTF	TGTGCCAGGGGGGCGGACAGGGTCTATGGCTACACCTTC
TRBV7-2	TRBD1	TRBJ2-1	-	CASSRPGQTLYNEQFF	TGTGCCAGCAGCCGGCCGGGACAGACCCTCTACAATGAGCAGTTCTTC
TRBV2	TRBD1	TRBJ1-2	-	CASSVRQGAIGYTF	TGTGCCAGCAGTGTACGGCAGGGGGCAATAGGCTACACCTTC
TRBV6-5	-	TRBJ1-1	-	CASSSIRGNTEAFF	TGTGCCAGCAGTTCGATCAGGGGGAACACTGAAGCTTTCTTT
TRBV9	TRBD1	TRBJ1-5	-	CASSVGQGDNQPQHF	TGTGCCAGCAGCGTCGGGCAGGGGGACAATCAGCCCCAGCATTTT
TRBV4-3	-	TRBJ1-2	-	CASSQDGGSNYGYTF	TGCGCCAGCAGCCAAGACGGGGGGTCGAACTATGGCTACACCTTC
TRBV6-5	TRBD1	TRBJ2-7	many	CASRSNRGMGEQYF	TGTGCCAGCAGAAGCAACAGGGGAATGGGCGAGCAGTACTTC
TRBV28	TRBD2	TRBJ2-7	-	CASSSWTSAYEQYF	TGTGCCAGCAGTTCCTGGACTAGCGCGTACGAGCAGTACTTC
TRBV27	-	TRBJ2-7	-	CASSSYRDAYEQYF	TGTGCCAGCAGTTCATACAGGGACGCCTACGAGCAGTACTTC
TRBV2	TRBD2	TRBJ2-7	few	CASGGVFSYEQYF	TGTGCCAGCGGGGGGGTCTTCTCCTACGAGCAGTACTTC
TRBV6-5	-	TRBJ2-6	-	CASSYSYSGANVLTF	TGTGCCAGCAGTTACTCCTACTCGGGGGCCAACGTCCTGACTTTC
TRBV9	TRBD1	TRBJ1-1	-	CASSVSRQGAYTEAFF	TGTGCCAGCAGCGTATCCCGGCAGGGGGCATATACTGAAGCTTTCTTT
TRBV19	-	TRBJ1-2	-	CASTRSIIYGYTF	TGTGCCAGTACCAGAAGTATTATCTATGGCTACACCTTC
TRBV7-3	TRBD2	TRBJ2-1	-	CASSPYGTKNEQFF	TGTGCCAGCAGCCCCTACGGGACTAAGAATGAGCAGTTCTTC
TRBV6-6	-	TRBJ1-4	-	CASTRLGSANEKLFF	TGTGCCAGCACGAGGTTAGGCAGTGCTAATGAAAAACTGTTTTTT
TRBV19	-	TRBJ2-7	once	CASSMAGRAYEQYF	TGTGCCAGTAGTATGGCAGGGCGTGCCTACGAGCAGTACTTC
TRBV25-1	TRBD1	TRBJ1-4	many	CASRGGADEKLFF	TGTGCCAGCAGAGGGGGCGCAGATGAAAAACTGTTTTTT
TRBV7-2	TRBD2	TRBJ2-4	-	CASSLWAGGGTVAKNIQYF	TGTGCCAGCAGCTTATGGGCGGGAGGTGGGACCGTAGCCAAAAACATTCAGTACTTC
TRBV11-3	-	TRBJ2-3	-	CASSLDLTGTGTDTQYF	TGTGCCAGCAGCTTAGATCTCACAGGGACGGGGACAGATACGCAGTATTTT
TRBV19	-	TRBJ1-5	-	CASSIAEADDPQHF	TGTGCCAGTAGTATCGCGGAGGCGGATGATCCCCAGCATTTT
TRBV2	-	TRBJ1-5	-	CASSVQGNQPQHF	TGTGCCAGCAGTGTCCAGGGGAATCAGCCCCAGCATTTT
TRBV6-6	TRBD2	TRBJ2-3	-	CASRPTSGYSTDTQYF	TGTGCCAGCAGGCCCACTAGCGGCTACAGCACAGATACGCAGTATTTT
TRBV6-1	-	TRBJ2-5	-	CASSVPVPQETQYF	TGTGCCAGCAGTGTACCAGTTCCTCAAGAGACCCAGTACTTC
TRBV28	TRBD2	TRBJ2-7	-	CASSSREGGIAYEQYF	TGTGCCAGCAGTTCCCGGGAGGGGGGGATCGCCTACGAGCAGTACTTC
TRBV7-2	-	TRBJ2-7	-	CASSPSSGPYEQYF	TGTGCCAGCAGCCCCAGTAGTGGGCCCTACGAGCAGTACTTC
TRBV10-3	-	TRBJ1-3	-	CAISVQGTGNTIYF	TGTGCCATCAGTGTCCAGGGTACTGGAAACACCATATATTTT
TRBV9	TRBD1	TRBJ1-1	-	CASSSPRTGTNTEAFF	TGTGCCAGCAGCTCTCCTCGGACAGGGACCAACACTGAAGCTTTCTTT
TRBV10-3	-	TRBJ1-6	-	CAISDSQANSPLHF	TGTGCCATCAGTGATTCCCAGGCGAATTCACCCCTCCACTTT
TRBV28	TRBD1	TRBJ2-1	-	CASSLGTGIGEQFF	TGTGCCAGCAGTTTGGGGACAGGGATCGGTGAGCAGTTCTTC
TRBV2	TRBD2	TRBJ2-7	-	CASHSQRDSYEQYF	TGTGCCAGTCATTCGCAGCGGGATAGCTACGAGCAGTACTTC
TRBV5-4	-	TRBJ2-3	-	CASSFGLVEWPDTQYF	TGTGCCAGCAGCTTTGGACTTGTGGAATGGCCAGATACGCAGTATTTT
TRBV7-2	-	TRBJ2-7	-	CASSRTGYEQYF	TGTGCCAGCAGCCGAACAGGGTACGAGCAGTACTTC
TRBV5-4	TRBD1	TRBJ1-3	-	CASSQQGSGNTIYF	TGTGCCAGCAGCCAACAGGGGTCTGGAAACACCATATATTTT
TRBV7-2	TRBD1	TRBJ1-2	-	CASSPQGGGYGYTF	TGTGCCAGCAGCCCCCAAGGGGGCGGTTATGGCTACACCTTC
TRBV25-1	-	TRBJ2-7	-	CASSKRTTSYEQYF	TGTGCCAGCAGTAAGCGGACTACCTCCTACGAGCAGTACTTC
TRBV7-9	-	TRBJ2-7	-	CASSGPGGGIYEQYF	TGTGCCAGCAGCGGACCGGGGGGCGGTATCTACGAGCAGTACTTC
TRBV19	TRBD1	TRBJ2-5	-	CASRSSGQGRKETQYF	TGTGCCAGCAGATCGTCGGGACAGGGTCGAAAAGAGACCCAGTACTTC
TRBV29-1	TRBD2	TRBJ2-7	-	CSFRLANYEQYF	TGCAGCTTCCGACTAGCGAACTACGAGCAGTACTTC
TRBV27	TRBD1	TRBJ2-5	-	CASATSRTGGETQYF	TGTGCCAGCGCCACCAGTCGGACAGGGGGGGAGACCCAGTACTTC
TRBV4-3	TRBD2	TRBJ2-1	once	CASSQLAGALNEQFF	TGCGCCAGCAGCCAACTAGCGGGAGCTCTCAATGAGCAGTTCTTC
TRBV7-2	-	TRBJ1-5	-	CASSYGEPPQHF	TGTGCCAGCAGCTACGGAGAGCCCCCCCAGCATTTT
TRBV5-1	TRBD2	TRBJ2-7	-	CASSFSGSSYEQYF	TGCGCCAGCAGCTTTAGCGGGAGCTCCTACGAGCAGTACTTC
TRBV6-5	TRBD1	TRBJ2-7	-	CASSYRDRGYEQYF	TGTGCCAGCAGTTACCGGGACAGGGGTTACGAGCAGTACTTC
TRBV6-1	-	TRBJ1-1	-	CATGGQEAFF	TGTGCCACGGGAGGACAAGAAGCTTTCTTT
TRBV11-2	-	TRBJ2-5	-	CASSLWQTQYF	TGTGCCAGCAGCTTATGGCAGACCCAGTACTTC
TRBV6-5	-	TRBJ2-3	-	CASSYQAPSTDTQYF	TGTGCCAGCAGTTACCAGGCTCCTAGCACAGATACGCAGTATTTT